The 25 T cell receptor beta chains listed next were all sequenced from one sample in a study of T cells after yellow fever vaccination. TCRdb reprocessed the 5' RACE reads with MiXCR, giving one entry per CDR3 protein. The data hold hundreds of thousands of distinct CDR3 sequences, with roughly 13% observed a single time. Sample: PBMCs, taken on the day of the yellow fever booster vaccination. The receptors were gathered from a man between 25 and 39 years old who received the YFV17D yellow fever vaccine.

This clonotype was observed at least ten times. The chain employs TRBV5-1 and TRBJ2-1; tentatively, D is TRBD1 (5 bases). V shed 4 bases and J shed 0 bases, with 8 bases lying between them. This CDR3 has 14 amino acids. Germline V lookup: CDR1 SGHRS, CDR2 YFSETQ. In DNA, the CDR3 is TGCGCCAGCAGCCAGGGATCCTCCTACAATGAGCAGTTCTTC. Translation: CASSQGSSYNEQFF.

V and J are TRBV23-1 and TRBJ2-2; D unresolved. TRBV23-1 is an open reading frame, and its role is uncertain. Trimming left V 8 bases short and J 5 bases short, with 9 bases between. The CDR3 loop spans 12 amino acids. The CDR3 sequence is CASYRRTGELFF. The CDR3 DNA is TGCGCCAGCTACCGTCGAACCGGGGAGCTGTTTTTT.

There are a few counts of this clonotype. The chain has TRBV7-9 and TRBJ1-2; 9 positions match TRBD1. There are 14 residues in the CDR3. Germline lookup yields CDR1 SEHNR and CDR2 FQNEAQ (reference sequence). The V and J ends lost 5 bases and 8 bases, in that order; junction bases with no gene match: 9. The CDR3 DNA follows: TGTGCCAGCAGCCAGATACAGGGGGCGTACGGCTACACCTTC. Translation: CASSQIQGAYGYTF.

CDR3 nucleotide sequence: TGCGCCAGCAGCCCCTCCGGGACAGTTAATTCACCCCTCCACTTT. It is translated as CASSPSGTVNSPLHF. The V gene is TRBV4-3, the J gene TRBJ1-6; TRBD1 matches 7 bases. CDR3 length: 15 amino acids. CDR1 is LGHNA, CDR2 YSLEER, per germline. V shed 4 bases and J 6 bases; nucleotides not matched to a gene: 6.

This chain uses TRBV7-2 with TRBJ2-4; tentatively, D is TRBD2 (6 bases). This CDR3 has 17 residues. Germline values: CDR1 SGHTA, CDR2 FQGNSA. Trimming stripped 5 bases from V and 3 bases from J, with 20 bases between. DNA for the CDR3: TGTGCCAGCAGCCCAAGGATTGGGACTCTGGGCAAAAACATTCAGTACTTC. It specifies CASSPRIGTLGKNIQYF.

The chain links TRBV27 to TRBJ2-2; a possible D gene is TRBD2 (6 bases). CDR3 length equals 17 residues. Germline CDR1 and CDR2: MNHEY and SMNVEV (reference sequence). V gave up 6 bases and J gave up 0 bases, with 17 bases separating them. The DNA of the CDR3 is TGTGCCAGCAGCCACCCCAGACTAGGGCCGAACACCGGGGAGCTGTTTTTT. Translating gives CASSHPRLGPNTGELFF.

This chain joins TRBV21-1 and TRBJ1-2; no DNA check was done on the table's D call, TRBD1. TRBV21-1 is shown as a pseudogene. The CDR3 is made up of 11 amino acids. The CDR3 DNA sequence: TGTGCCAGCAGCAACAGGGTTGGCTACACCTTC. Protein: CASSNRVGYTF.

V and J are TRBV4-3 and TRBJ2-3; D not resolved. Germline values: CDR1 LGHNA, CDR2 YSLEER. Deletions cut 1 base from V and 4 bases from J, with 3 bases between. The CDR3 consists of 12 residues. CDR3 sequence: CASSQGPDTQYF. CDR3 bases: TGCGCCAGCAGCCAAGGACCAGATACGCAGTATTTT.

The rearrangement joins TRBV15 to TRBJ2-1; TRBD2 matches at 9 bases. V trimming: 1 base; J trimming: 10 bases; junction bases outside the gene matches: 11. The CDR3 has 16 amino acids. Germline CDR1 LNHNV, CDR2 YYDKDF (reference sequence). CDR3 region: CATSRVSSGIRWEQFF. In nucleotides, the CDR3 is TGTGCCACCAGCAGAGTTTCTAGCGGGATCCGGTGGGAGCAGTTCTTC.

This sequence joins TRBV4-1 and TRBJ2-3; 8 bases are shared with TRBD1. There are 17 residues in the CDR3. The V gene end was trimmed by 0 bases and the J gene end by 0 bases; junction bases not matched to a gene: 5. Germline V lookup: CDR1 MGHRA, CDR2 YSYEKL. CDR3 loop: CASSQDRNRGSTDTQYF. The DNA for the CDR3 is TGCGCCAGCAGCCAAGATCGGAACAGGGGGAGCACAGATACGCAGTATTTT.

Only a few counts were recorded for this clonotype. The J gene is TRBJ2-7, the V gene TRBV14, with a tentative D call TRBD1 (6 bases). V dropped 2 bases and J dropped 6 bases, with 17 bases sitting between them. The CDR3 loop spans 15 amino acids. Looked up from germline, CDR1 is SGHDN and CDR2 is FVKESK. The CDR3 spells CASSQKGHGFSEQYF. CDR3 coding DNA: TGTGCCAGCAGCCAAAAGGGACATGGCTTCTCCGAGCAGTACTTC. The full variable domain, with the rest looked up from reference TRBV14 and TRBJ2-7, is EAGVTQFPSHSVIEKGQTVTLRCDPISGHDNLYWYRRVMGKEIKFLLHFVKESKQDESGMPNNRFLAERTGGTYSTLKVQPAELEDSGVYFCASSQKGHGFSEQYFGPGTRLTVT.

This clonotype was counted at least ten times. The rearrangement joins TRBV4-2 to TRBJ2-1, with D possibly matching TRBD2 (5 bases). V lost 4 bases, J lost 8 bases, and 21 bases lay in between. The CDR3 totals 16 residues. Germline lookup yields CDR1 LGHNA and CDR2 YNFKEQ. CDR3 bases: TGTGCCAGCAGCCCCTGGGTGGCCCCGGGGAGCGATGAGCAGTTCTTC. Its protein is CASSPWVAPGSDEQFF.

In its sample, this clonotype was seen a few times. The chain joins TRBV5-1 to TRBJ2-5, with a tentative D call TRBD1 (6 bases). The CDR3 is 15 residues long. Germline V CDR1 and CDR2: SGHRS, YFSETQ. V was clipped by 0 bases and J by 0 bases, with 9 bases between them. The CDR3, as DNA: TGCGCCAGCAGCTTGGTTGGGACATACCAAGAGACCCAGTACTTC. It codes for CASSLVGTYQETQYF.

This chain joins TRBV6-5 and TRBJ1-4, with D maybe TRBD1 (6 bases). The V gene lost 6 bases and the J gene lost 7 bases, with 9 bases spanning the gap. The CDR3 loop spans 12 amino acids. Looked up from germline, CDR1 is MNHEY and CDR2 is SVGAGI. In nucleotides, the CDR3 is TGTGCCAGCAGCACAGGGTCTGAAAAACTGTTTTTT. It translates to CASSTGSEKLFF.

This clonotype was seen more than once but under ten times. V gene TRBV20-1 combines with J gene TRBJ2-5; D uncertain. Germline-derived CDR1 and CDR2 are DFQATT and SNEGSKA (reference sequence). V shed 5 bases and J shed 3 bases, with 28 bases lying between them. The CDR3 extends over 18 amino acids. CDR3 sequence (DNA): TGCAGTGCTCCCACACCACCCGACCGAAGCCTAGTCGAAGAGACCCAGTACTTC. Its translation is CSAPTPPDRSLVEETQYF.

This clonotype turned up a few times. CDR3 in amino acids: CASSTSGRAGYNEQFF. The CDR3 coding sequence is TGTGCCAGCAGCACCAGCGGGAGGGCCGGCTACAATGAGCAGTTCTTC. V and J are TRBV7-2 and TRBJ2-1, with 10 bases that match TRBD2. This CDR3 is built from 16 residues. V dropped 5 bases and J dropped 3; count of bases not matched to a gene: 7. The germline gives CDR1 SGHTA, CDR2 FQGNSA.

J is TRBJ2-7 and V is TRBV18; D remains ambiguous. The length of the CDR3 is 12 residues. V lost 2 bases to trimming and J lost 12 bases, with 14 bases between them. Germline CDR1 and CDR2: KGHSH and LQKENI. In nucleotides, the CDR3 is TGTGCCAGCTCACCAGACCGGGCCCTGTTGTACTTC. It yields the protein CASSPDRALLYF.

The rearrangement joins TRBV6-1 to TRBJ2-1; tentative D call: TRBD2 (6 bases). Germline values: CDR1 MNHNS, CDR2 SASEGT. This CDR3 contains 16 residues. V shed 6 bases and J shed 5 bases, with 20 bases lying between them. CDR3 amino acids: CASRKGDGRIDNEQFF. The CDR3 nucleotides read TGTGCCAGCAGGAAGGGCGACGGGAGAATCGACAATGAGCAGTTCTTC.

This chain uses TRBV7-9 with TRBJ1-2; D may be TRBD1 (5 bases). Germline CDR1 and CDR2: SEHNR and FQNEAQ (reference sequence). Trimming cost V 5 bases and J 4 bases, with 14 bases left between them. This CDR3 has 14 residues. This CDR3 reads CASSARTDIYGYTF. The CDR3 coding sequence is TGTGCCAGCAGCGCTAGGACGGACATCTATGGCTACACCTTC.

At least ten counts were recorded for this clonotype. V is TRBV20-1 and J is TRBJ1-5; maybe TRBD1 (6 bases). V lost 0 bases and J lost 1, with 13 bases in between. In germline, CDR1 is DFQATT, CDR2 SNEGSKA (reference sequence). The CDR3 is 16 amino acids. CDR3: CSARDDRRGSNQPQHF. The CDR3 coding sequence is TGCAGTGCTAGAGATGACAGGCGGGGAAGCAATCAGCCCCAGCATTTT.

This clonotype was seen only a few times. This chain connects TRBV19 to TRBJ2-1; 9 bases agree with TRBD1. Unmatched junction bases numbered 9, after V lost 6 bases and J lost 6 bases. The V gene's germline CDR1 is LNHDA and CDR2 SQIVND (reference sequence). The CDR3 is made up of 15 amino acids. CDR3 amino acids: CASSRQGGGVNEQFF. The CDR3 DNA sequence: TGTGCCAGTAGCAGACAGGGGGGAGGGGTCAATGAGCAGTTCTTC.

This clonotype was counted only a few times. The genes are TRBV7-2 and TRBJ2-1; D uncertain. V lost 4 bases to trimming and J lost 8 bases, with 12 bases between them. Per germline, CDR1 SGHTA and CDR2 FQGNSA. This CDR3 has 13 amino acids. CDR3 protein: CASSSGRFDEQFF. CDR3 sequence (DNA): TGTGCCAGCAGCTCGGGTAGGTTCGATGAGCAGTTCTTC. The full variable domain, with the rest looked up from reference TRBV7-2 and TRBJ2-1, is GAGVSQSPSNKVTEKGKDVELRCDPISGHTALYWYRQSLGQGLEFLIYFQGNSAPDKSGLPSDRFSAERTGGSVSTLTIQRTQQEDSAVYLCASSSGRFDEQFFGPGTRLTVL.

This chain links TRBV20-1 with TRBJ2-1, with D perhaps matching TRBD1 (5 bases). The CDR3 covers 16 residues. V dropped 0 bases and J dropped 0 bases, with 12 bases sitting between them. Germline V lookup: CDR1 DFQATT, CDR2 SNEGSKA (reference sequence). CDR3 protein: CSARDLGPSSYNEQFF. The CDR3 region has the DNA TGCAGTGCTAGAGATCTGGGGCCGAGCTCCTACAATGAGCAGTTCTTC.

There are a few counts of this clonotype. The V gene is TRBV4-3, the J gene TRBJ2-5, with 7 bases matching TRBD2. V gave up 2 bases and J gave up 4 bases; unmatched junction bases: 10. The germline V gene has CDR1 LGHNA and CDR2 YSLEER. This CDR3 has 16 amino acids. CDR3 in amino acids: CASSQKGGTTGETQYF. The DNA of the CDR3 is TGCGCCAGCAGCCAAAAGGGCGGGACTACTGGAGAGACCCAGTACTTC.

This clonotype came up many times. The V gene is TRBV6-2 or TRBV6-3, the J gene TRBJ2-7; the D gene is possibly TRBD1 (5 bases). V was cut by 7 bases and J by 2 bases, with 15 bases left in between. CDR1 and CDR2 (germline): MNHEY, SVGEGT. This CDR3 contains 14 residues. The CDR3 DNA reads TGTGCCAGCACTCCAGGACAAAGTCCCTACGAGCAGTACTTC. Its translation is CASTPGQSPYEQYF.